This T cell receptor (beta chain) was captured by sequencing in a study of shared clonotypes between healthy human individuals. Study observations and caveats: Incomplete sequencing of sorted subsets was indicated by rarefaction despite large depth. For naive CD4 cells, roughly 5% of clonotypes were shared across a few donors.

To note about this clone: The antigen is unknown.

The J segment lost 2 bases and the V segment lost 4 bases, leaving 5 bases of the junction unmatched. Germline-derived CDR1 and CDR2 are SGHRS and YFSETQ. The CDR3 consists of 15 residues. The donors were adults (healthy and HIV-negative) with no recent acute infections or vaccinations. Only Caucasian adults living in Nashville, Tennessee served as donors. The method was immunoSEQ multiplex PCR; TCRdb's version includes in-frame clones alone and lacks a portion of them. The sample has around 2.5 million clones, approximately 93% seen once. Sequencing used naive CD4+ T cells from PBMCs. As for subset: CD45RA+ positively selected. The source is a man in his late teens or twenties in good health. Some clones in this sample may be carry-over from other donors' samples. The chain uses TRBV5-1 and TRBJ2-1; the match to TRBD1 covers 8 bases. CDR3 protein: CASSPDRVAYNEQFF. CDR3 in DNA: TGCGCCAGCAGCCCGGACAGGGTTGCCTACAATGAGCAGTTCTTC. Using reference TRBV5-1 and TRBJ2-1 for the parts outside the CDR3, the full variable domain is KAGVTQTPRYLIKTRGQQVTLSCSPISGHRSVSWYQQTPGQGLQFLFEYFSETQRNKGNFPGRFSGRQFSNSRSEMNVSTLELGDSALYLCASSPDRVAYNEQFFGPGTRLTVL.